This T cell receptor (beta chain) was sequenced in a study of blood T cell repertoires in COVID-19. Overall study context: Spain, Italy and the United States supplied samples that represented acute and convalescent COVID-19. The analysed material was cDNA or gDNA that came from T cells, B-cell-depleted T cells, or PBMCs.

In the original processing: Estimation of nucleated cell counts was performed using reference gene primer amplification. Sequenced by immunoSEQ multiplex PCR; TCRdb stores in-frame clones only, minus some. The V and J calls and the clone size are those of that table, but D and trimming were determined from the DNA. The table lists 200,000 to 300,000 clones, 84% of them singletons. Germline CDR1 and CDR2: SGDLS and YYNGEE. Trimming removed 3 bases at V and 2 bases at J, with 12 bases between. The CDR3 runs 15 residues. The sequence derives from a human donor in a cohort sampled during active COVID-19. Material for sequencing was peripheral blood. The genes are TRBV9 and TRBJ2-1, with D maybe TRBD2 (5 bases). CDR3 bases: TGTGCCAGCAGCGATCGCGGGCTTACCTACAATGAGCAGTTCTTC. Its translation is CASSDRGLTYNEQFF.